The 6 T cell receptor beta chains below come from one sample, sequenced in a study of T cells in Graves' hyperthyroidism and ophthalmopathy (dated by TCRdb to between 2018 and 2021). Library construction relied on multiplex PCR. These reads were obtained on an Illumina HiSeq 2000. TCR beta CDR3 regions were amplified from RNA transcripts. The first round of RT-PCR for the TCR CDR3 was performed with the HTBI primer set and the Qiagen OneStep RT-PCR kit. TCRdb applied fastp at Q25 and MiXCR to the public reads, then kept only in-frame beta chains. Entries that share a CDR3 protein sequence are merged under the most common genes and DNA. The sample yields 300,000 or so distinct CDR3 sequences; approximately 16% were counted once. The leading ten clones occupy around 33% of the sample. Specimen: blood. Receptors were obtained from a man aged 25-45 years with Graves' hyperthyroidism.

This clonotype was recorded many times. V and J are TRBV6-1 and TRBJ1-2; D unresolved. This CDR3 has 13 residues. With 5 bases removed from V and 4 bases from J, the gap between germline ends came to 11 bases. CDR1 and CDR2 from the germline V gene are MNHNS and SASEGT. CDR3 sequence: CASSKDGSYGYTF. CDR3 bases: TGTGCCAGCAGTAAGGACGGGAGCTATGGCTACACCTTC.

This sequence joins TRBV20-1 and TRBJ2-7; the match to TRBD1 covers 7 bases. Germline CDR1 is DFQATT and CDR2 is SNEGSKA (reference sequence). Losses at the gene ends were 6 bases for V and 0 bases for J; bases not matched to a gene: 8. There are 14 residues in the CDR3. The CDR3: CSAPPGQSSYEQYF. CDR3 coding DNA: TGCAGTGCCCCCCCGGGACAGTCCTCCTACGAGCAGTACTTC.

This clonotype was seen repeatedly, ten times or more. V and J are TRBV30 and TRBJ2-7, with D possibly being TRBD2 (6 bases). With 4 bases removed from V and 3 bases from J, the gap between germline ends came to 7 bases. Germline V CDR1 and CDR2: GTSNPN, SVGIG (reference sequence). There are 11 residues in the CDR3. Here the CDR3 reads CAWTSDYEQYF. DNA of the CDR3: TGTGCCTGGACTAGCGACTACGAGCAGTACTTC.

This clonotype occurred a few times. A read error is possible here, since a much larger clone lies one base away. The chain has TRBV28 and TRBJ2-5; 7 bases line up with TRBD1. Looked up from germline, CDR1 is MDHEN and CDR2 is SYDVKM. The length of the CDR3 is 14 residues. The CDR3 loop reads CAGRQTGTQETQYF. The CDR3 bases are TGTGCCGGCAGACAGACAGGGACACAAGAGACCCAGTACTTC. Based on the CDR3 plus reference TRBV28 and TRBJ2-5, the full variable domain is DVKVTQSSRYLVKRTGEKVFLECVQDMDHENMFWYRQDPGLGLRLIYFSYDVKMKEKGDIPEGYSVSREKKERFSLILESASTNQTSMYLCAGRQTGTQETQYFGPGTRLLVL.

This clonotype has a count of ten or more. The J gene is TRBJ2-1, the V gene TRBV20-1; TRBD2 matches at 9 bases. Germline V CDR1 and CDR2: DFQATT, SNEGSKA (reference sequence). Trimming cost V 4 bases and J 12 bases; bases outside gene matches: 13. The CDR3 extends over 14 amino acids. In DNA form, the CDR3 reads TGCAGTGCTAAGACTAGCGGACGAAATTGGGGGCAGTTCTTC. Translation: CSAKTSGRNWGQFF.

This clonotype was recorded a few times. The chain joins TRBV20-1 to TRBJ2-3; 10 nucleotides line up with TRBD2. The CDR3 consists of 15 residues. From germline, CDR1 is DFQATT and CDR2 SNEGSKA (reference sequence). V was pared by 4 bases and J by 0 bases, with 4 bases of the junction left unmatched. CDR3: CSAIATSGSTDTQYF. As DNA, the CDR3 is TGCAGTGCTATTGCGACTAGCGGGAGCACAGATACGCAGTATTTT.